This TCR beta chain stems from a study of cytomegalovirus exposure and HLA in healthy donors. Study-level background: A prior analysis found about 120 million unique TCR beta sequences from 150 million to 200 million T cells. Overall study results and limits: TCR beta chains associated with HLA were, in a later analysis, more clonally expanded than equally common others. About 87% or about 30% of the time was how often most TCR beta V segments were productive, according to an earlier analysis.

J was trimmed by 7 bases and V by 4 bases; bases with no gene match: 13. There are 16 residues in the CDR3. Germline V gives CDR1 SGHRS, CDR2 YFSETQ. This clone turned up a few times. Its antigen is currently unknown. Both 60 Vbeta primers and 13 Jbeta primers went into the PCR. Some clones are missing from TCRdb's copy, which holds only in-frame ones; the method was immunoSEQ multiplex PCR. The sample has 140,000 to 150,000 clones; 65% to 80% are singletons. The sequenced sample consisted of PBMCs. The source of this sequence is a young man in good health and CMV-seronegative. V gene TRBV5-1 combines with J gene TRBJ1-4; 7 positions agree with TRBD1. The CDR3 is CASSINRQGSGEKLFF. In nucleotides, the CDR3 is TGCGCCAGCAGCATTAACCGACAGGGTAGCGGTGAAAAACTGTTTTTT.